The text below deals with one T cell receptor (beta chain). The clone's antigen remains unknown. There are no base qualities to consult, and no much larger clone falls within one base. Here V drops 4 bases and J drops 5 bases, and the junction holds 6 bases not matched to any gene. Inclusive of the bounding cysteine and phenylalanine, the CDR3 is 15 residues long. Kept here is only the CDR3 DNA, which spans 45 bases and is read in frame from base 1. CDR1 is given as ENHRY and CDR2 as SYGVKD, both from the germline V gene. Using the deep immunoSEQ assay, TCR CDR3 regions were amplified from genomic DNA by multiplex PCR. Extracted genomic DNA from each cell subset was distributed evenly across all wells of several immunoSEQ 96-well plates, and each plate was treated as a replicate. Each replicate PCR for sorted subsets received roughly 200 ng genomic DNA, equal to about 30,000 T cell genomes. Purified libraries were quantified with a Qubit 3.0 fluorometer, sized on a Bioanalyzer 2100, and re-quantified with the KAPA Library Quantification kit. Every immunoSEQ 96-well plate was sequenced on a separate single-read 150-cycle Illumina NextSeq 550 flow cell. As for the authors' bioinformatics: Because only junctional sequences without quality scores were contained in the immunoSEQ output, filtering matching that applied to full-length reads could not be performed. To assign V/J genes and CDR3, sequences were annotated using PyIR, a Python wrapper for IgBLAST v1.9, with IMGT germline references. Reads with weak V/J assignments (E-value above 1e-6), missing CDR3, stop codons, out-of-frame junctions, or ambiguous translated residues were removed. A V3J clonotype was defined by an identical inferred V gene, J gene, and CDR3 amino acid sequence. To compute the percentage overlap between repertoires, the number of shared unique clonotypes was divided by the size of the smaller repertoire. Richness of each repertoire was evaluated using RTK rarefaction, the Chao1 estimator, and Recon v2.1 estimates of unobserved clonotypes. Generation probabilities were computed with OLGA for all TCRbeta clonotypes obtained by the gDNA method from several donors. As stored in TCRdb, this immuneACCESS dataset retains in-frame rearrangements with V and J assigned. A fraction of the clones does not appear; measured against another copy, unresolved V genes explain less than half of the discrepancy, and the remainder lacks a known reason. V and J calls and clone size come straight from that table; D and trimming were deduced from the DNA. This sample holds 550,000 to 750,000 clones; about 91% were observed only once. About a quarter of the sample is in the top ten clones.

CD8 naive samples were obtained by positive selection for CCR7 among CD45RO-negative cells, yielding a CD45RA+CCR7+ population from which TemRA cells were excluded. The donors were healthy, HIV-negative adults who had no recently reported acute infections or vaccinations. All donors were Caucasian adults living in Nashville, Tennessee, USA. Blood was obtained by leukapheresis, after which PBMCs were separated by Ficoll-Histopaque density gradient centrifugation and cryopreserved in liquid nitrogen vapor phase. Analytical flow cytometry was used to check the purity and quantity of each magnetically sorted T cell population. Genomic DNA was isolated from every sorted fraction and measured by UV absorbance on a Nanodrop 2000c. This sample is part of a study of shared clonotypes between healthy human individuals (dated by TCRdb to 2020 to 2022). Regarding the research as a whole: A couple of women and three men aged 18 to 49 years were included in the cohort. For each donor, CD4 naive and CD4 memory were each given three plates, CD8 naive was given two plates, and CD8 memory was given one plate. Blood TCR repertoires of several healthy adults were deeply sequenced to estimate repertoire size and the extent of clonotype sharing between individuals. To increase sequencing depth and limit assay-specific biases, different laboratories used diverse techniques to prepare libraries and sequence TCR repertoires. Leukapheresis yielded between about 0.85 and 10 billion PBMCs per donor. What the research found in general, with its limitations: Sampling was restricted to blood, and TCR repertoires in tissue are likely to differ from TCR repertoires in blood. Higher generation probabilities were observed for clonotypes shared by all four sorted-subset donors than for non-shared clonotypes. Pairwise subsampling indicated that sequencing depth was expected to affect the degree of clonotype sharing among donors. Even with the large sequencing depth, rarefaction of the sorted-subset datasets indicated that sequencing was incomplete. Because the study included a small number of donors, the genetic and exposure-history diversity represented was limited. Naive subsets generally had larger estimated clonotype richness than memory subsets did. When several donors were compared, the shared fraction of clonotypes was about 5% for naive CD4, 3.5% for naive CD8, about 2.4% for memory CD4, and less than 0.5% for memory CD8.

Here the chain combines TRBV10-3 and TRBJ1-5; the junction holds 9 bases that match TRBD1. The source of this sequence is a man aged 30 to 45 in good health. Material for sequencing was naive CD8+ T cells sorted from blood. This specimen's cell subset or site label, per the study, means: CD45RA+CCR7+. The nucleotide sequence is given as TGTGCCATCAGTGCCGGGGACAGGGAAGATCAGCCCCAGCATTTT. It translates as CAISAGDREDQPQHF.